The source of this T cell receptor (beta chain) is a study of CD8+ T cells in alopecia areata. Study-wide context: Each day, treated patients took oral tofacitinib twice, at 5 to 10 mg per dose.

Note on this clone: The antigen is unknown.

V was clipped by 2 bases and J by 5 bases, with 4 bases between them. This CDR3 spans 12 amino acids. CDR1 is MDHEN, CDR2 SYDVKM, per germline. Isolated RNA was reverse transcribed into cDNA used as the sequencing template. Generated by immunoSEQ multiplex PCR, the TCRdb table keeps only in-frame clones and is missing some. This repertoire shows around 150,000 clones, 50% to 65% found once; its top ten account for over 12%. Treatment in this sample: oral pan-JAK inhibitor, 5-10 mg twice daily. PBMC-derived CD4+ and CD8+ T cells were sorted. Findings and limits, study-wide: Alopecia totalis/universalis scalp especially showed more expanded CD8+ clones than normal scalp. Among the top 100, expanded CD8+ clones were significantly decreased by tofacitinib, as was scalp clonality.

This receptor was taken from a human donor with alopecia areata. V and J are TRBV28 and TRBJ1-5; no clear D gene. Material: CD4+ T cells sorted from blood, obtained at week 24, from a patient treated with tofacitinib. The CDR3 sequence: CASSLKDQPQHF. The CDR3 coding sequence is TGTGCCAGCAGTTTAAAGGATCAGCCCCAGCATTTT.